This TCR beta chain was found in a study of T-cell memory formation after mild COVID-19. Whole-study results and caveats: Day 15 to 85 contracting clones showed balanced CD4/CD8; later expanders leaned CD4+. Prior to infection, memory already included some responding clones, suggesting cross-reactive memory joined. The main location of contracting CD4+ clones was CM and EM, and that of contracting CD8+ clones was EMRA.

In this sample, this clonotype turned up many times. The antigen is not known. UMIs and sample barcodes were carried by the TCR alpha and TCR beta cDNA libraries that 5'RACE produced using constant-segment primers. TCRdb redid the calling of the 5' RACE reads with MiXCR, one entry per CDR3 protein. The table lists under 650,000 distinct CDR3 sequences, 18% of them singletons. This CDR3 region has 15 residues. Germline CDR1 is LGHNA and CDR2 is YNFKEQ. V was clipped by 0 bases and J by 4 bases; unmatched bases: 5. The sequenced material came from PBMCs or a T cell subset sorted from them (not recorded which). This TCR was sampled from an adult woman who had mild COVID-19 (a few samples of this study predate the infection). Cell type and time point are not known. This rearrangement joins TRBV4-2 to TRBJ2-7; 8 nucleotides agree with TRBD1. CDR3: CASSQEERTGYEQYF. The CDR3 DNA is TGTGCCAGCAGCCAAGAGGAACGGACAGGGTACGAGCAGTACTTC.